Following are 17 T cell receptor beta chains from one sample sequenced in a study of T-cell reconstitution after alpha-beta-depleted transplantation in children. Unique molecular identifiers tagged the TCRbeta library. In TCRdb, the PCR reads were re-called with MiXCR into one record per CDR3 protein. The sample consists of about 310,000 distinct CDR3 sequences, around 25% of them appearing once. The sample in question was PBMCs, mostly from graft donor cells, obtained 180 days after TCRalphabeta/CD19-depleted stem cell transplant. The receptors here all came from a male patient younger than 18 who had a stem cell transplant for acute lymphoblastic leukemia, so the T cells may come from the graft donor.

Only a few counts were recorded for this clonotype. The chain employs TRBV12-3 or TRBV12-4 and TRBJ2-2; D might be TRBD1 (5 bases). V lost 7 bases to trimming and J lost 6 bases, with 30 bases between them. CDR3 length: 19 residues. The CDR3 nucleotides are TGTGCCAGCACCTTAAAAGGAACAGGAGCCCCTAGGGCCCCCGGGGAGCTGTTTTTT. This sequence encodes CASTLKGTGAPRAPGELFF.

V and J are TRBV14 and TRBJ2-7; perhaps TRBD1 as D (6 bases). The V end lost 1 base, the J end lost 7 bases, and 23 bases lay between the germline ends. CDR3 length equals 17 residues. From germline, CDR1 is SGHDN and CDR2 FVKESK. The CDR3 sequence is CASSQVGLVQGKREQYF. CDR3 in DNA: TGTGCCAGCAGCCAAGTTGGTCTGGTACAGGGAAAGAGAGAGCAGTACTTC.

This rearrangement joins TRBV9 to TRBJ1-4, with D possibly TRBD1 on 5 matching bases. This CDR3 spans 14 amino acids. The germline V and J ends were trimmed by 2 bases and 5 bases, with 10 bases remaining between them. The V gene's germline CDR1 is SGDLS and CDR2 YYNGEE. CDR3 loop: CASSVGAENEKLFF. CDR3 DNA: TGTGCCAGCAGCGTCGGGGCCGAAAATGAAAAACTGTTTTTT.

The V call is TRBV4-2, the J call TRBJ2-2, with D tentatively TRBD1 or TRBD2 (5 bases each). Germline lookup yields CDR1 LGHNA and CDR2 YNFKEQ. The CDR3 is 15 residues long. V was trimmed by 5 bases and J by 6 bases, leaving 16 bases between them. This CDR3 is CASSYRGTRPGELFF. CDR3 in DNA: TGTGCCAGCAGCTATAGGGGTACTAGGCCCGGGGAGCTGTTTTTT.

The rearrangement uses TRBV11-1 and TRBJ2-7; maybe TRBD2 (6 bases). The germline V gene encodes CDR1 SGHAT and CDR2 FQDESV (reference sequence). There are 17 residues in the CDR3. Trimming took 3 bases from V and 0 from J, leaving 18 bases between them. CDR3 DNA: TGTGCCAGCAGCTTGTGGGCCCCCCCGGGGGACTCCTACGAGCAGTACTTC. Residues: CASSLWAPPGDSYEQYF.

The chain combines TRBV28 with TRBJ2-7; 9 bases align to TRBD1. The CDR3 loop spans 13 amino acids. The V segment lost 10 bases and the J segment 9 bases; nucleotides outside the gene matches: 13. Germline CDR1 is MDHEN and CDR2 is SYDVKM. CDR3 in DNA: TGTGCCACCGAGAGGGGACAGGGAATGGTGCAGTACTTC. This codes for CATERGQGMVQYF.

This clonotype has a handful of counts. The rearrangement joins TRBV7-9 to TRBJ2-3; 9 bases map to TRBD2. CDR1 and CDR2 from the germline V gene are SEHNR and FQNEAQ (reference sequence). V shed 5 bases, J shed 5 bases, and the junction held 11 bases outside the gene matches. CDR3 length: 16 amino acids. CDR3 sequence (DNA): TGTGCCAGCAGCCCATTTAGCGGGAGTGGAGGAGATACGCAGTATTTT. Encoded protein: CASSPFSGSGGDTQYF.

This clonotype showed up many times. This chain links TRBV12-3 or TRBV12-4 with TRBJ1-1; D not certain. V was trimmed by 6 bases and J by 1 base, leaving 6 bases between them. The CDR3 is 12 amino acids. CDR3 residues: CASSPKNTEAFF. CDR3 sequence (DNA): TGTGCCAGCAGCCCCAAGAACACTGAAGCTTTCTTT.

The rearrangement uses TRBV11-3 and TRBJ2-7, with 12 bases matching TRBD2. The CDR3 is 15 residues long. The trim removed 4 bases at V and 6 bases at J, leaving 7 bases unmatched. Germline lookup yields CDR1 SGHNT and CDR2 YENEEA. CDR3 sequence reads: CASSYRLAGVTEQYF. For the CDR3, the DNA is TGTGCCAGCAGCTATCGACTAGCGGGAGTAACCGAGCAGTACTTC.

The chain combines TRBV7-2 with TRBJ1-2; D perhaps matches TRBD1 (6 bases). Germline CDR1 is SGHTA and CDR2 is FQGNSA. CDR3 size: 16 residues. Trimming took 5 bases from V and 4 from J, leaving 20 bases between them. As DNA, the CDR3 is TGTGCCAGCAGCACCGGTAGGGGGACGGACCTCTATGGCTACACCTTC. It is translated as CASSTGRGTDLYGYTF.

There are a few counts of this clonotype. The chain recombines TRBV5-1 with TRBJ2-1, with D unresolved. The V gene's germline CDR1 is SGHRS and CDR2 YFSETQ. The ends were cut back, 1 base at V and 10 bases at J, with 9 bases in the middle. The CDR3 totals 12 residues. CDR3 residues: CASSLRIGEQFF. The DNA of the CDR3 is TGCGCCAGCAGCTTGAGGATAGGCGAGCAGTTCTTC.

This clonotype was recorded once. V gene TRBV7-8 combines with J gene TRBJ2-1; 8 positions agree with TRBD2. The CDR3 consists of 12 residues. The V gene end was trimmed by 1 base and the J gene end by 15 bases; junction bases not matched to a gene: 5. CDR1 is SGHVS and CDR2 is FQNEAQ in the germline V gene. CDR3: CASSLEGTRLFF. DNA for the CDR3: TGTGCCAGCAGCTTAGAAGGGACTAGGCTGTTCTTC. The complete variable domain, with remaining parts taken from reference TRBV7-8 and TRBJ2-1, reads GAGVSQSPRYKVAKRGQDVALRCDPISGHVSLFWYQQALGQGPEFLTYFQNEAQLDKSGLPSDRFFAERPEGSVSTLKIQRTQQEDSAVYLCASSLEGTRLFFGPGTRLTVL.

This clonotype was counted a few times. The chain joins TRBV27 to TRBJ2-3; 14 bases map to TRBD2. Trimming took 5 bases from V and 4 from J; bases not matched to a gene: 14. This CDR3 spans 19 amino acids. Germline CDR1 reads MNHEY; CDR2 reads SMNVEV (reference sequence). DNA of the CDR3: TGTGCCAGCAGTAGGACTAGCGGGAGGTCCCTGCAGGGGGCAGATACGCAGTATTTT. Translation: CASSRTSGRSLQGADTQYF.

This clonotype was detected a few times. The chain employs TRBV29-1 and TRBJ1-2, with a weak D call TRBD1 (6 bases). The CDR3 length is 13 residues. V was pared by 5 bases and J by 7 bases, with 17 bases between. From germline, CDR1 is SQVTM and CDR2 ANQGSEA. The CDR3 region has the DNA TGCAGCGTTCAGGCAGGGGAAGGGTCTGGCTACACCTTC. Translating gives CSVQAGEGSGYTF.

This chain links TRBV12-3 or TRBV12-4 with TRBJ2-4, with 9 bases aligning to TRBD2. The CDR3 has 16 residues. V shed 2 bases and J 2 bases; nucleotides not matched to a gene: 4. Here the CDR3 DNA reads TGTGCCAGCAGTTTATTTAGCGGGAGTCCCAAAAACATTCAGTACTTC. Translation: CASSLFSGSPKNIQYF.

This clonotype was found a few times. The chain links TRBV15 to TRBJ1-6; TRBD1 aligns across 8 bases. This CDR3 spans 16 amino acids. Trimming removed 2 bases from V and 6 bases from J; junction bases left unmatched: 6. Germline V gene lookup returns CDR1 LNHNV and CDR2 YYDKDF (reference sequence). The CDR3 bases are TGTGCCACCAGCAGACCAGGGGGCTATGGTAATTCACCCCTCCACTTT. Translation: CATSRPGGYGNSPLHF.

The chain is built from TRBV27 and TRBJ2-1, with 11 bases that match TRBD2. V lost 7 bases and J lost 1; bases outside the gene matches: 9. In germline, CDR1 is MNHEY, CDR2 SMNVEV (reference sequence). This CDR3 is built from 17 residues. CDR3 region: CASMRLAGGNSYNEQFF. CDR3 DNA: TGTGCCAGCATGAGGCTAGCGGGAGGTAATTCCTACAATGAGCAGTTCTTC.